This paragraph reports one T cell receptor (beta chain). What it binds is not known. The sample is drawn from a study of T cells in Graves' hyperthyroidism and ophthalmopathy. Trimming took off 5 bases at V and 8 bases at J, with 15 bases between the two ends. Germline V CDR1 and CDR2: SGHTA, FQGNSA. The CDR3 totals 13 residues. Whole-study findings and limits: It was a median approximately six months before onset that the model predicted ophthalmopathy. Blood also showed most of the thyroid clonotypes that were expanded above 0.001.

Amplification targeted TCR beta CDR3 regions from RNA transcripts. An initial round of RT-PCR targeting the TCR CDR3 relied on the HTBI primer set. TCRdb redid the calling of the multiplex PCR reads with MiXCR, one entry per CDR3 protein. The sample holds hundreds of thousands of distinct CDR3 sequences; just under 45% are singletons and the top ten take 6.5% to 9%. Sample: peripheral blood or thyroid tissue (not recorded which). This chain joins TRBV7-2 and TRBJ1-2, with D perhaps matching TRBD1 (5 bases). The receptor was derived from an adult man with Graves' disease, either hyperthyroidism or ophthalmopathy (not recorded which). The CDR3 DNA follows: TGTGCCAGCAGCCAGGGTTGGGACGTAGGCTACACCTTC. Its protein is CASSQGWDVGYTF. Combining the CDR3 with reference TRBV7-2 and TRBJ1-2 gives the whole variable domain GAGVSQSPSNKVTEKGKDVELRCDPISGHTALYWYRQSLGQGLEFLIYFQGNSAPDKSGLPSDRFSAERTGGSVSTLTIQRTQQEDSAVYLCASSQGWDVGYTFGSGTRLTVV.